This entry features one TCR beta chain sequence. The antigen is unknown. These data are taken from a study of blood T cells in healthy people across ages. CDR3 length: 14 amino acids. V lost 3 bases and J lost 13, with 19 bases in between. Study findings and constraints: There were more naive CD4+ cells and higher diversity in long-lived donors than in aged donors.

Each donor gave roughly 9.2 milliliters of peripheral blood. Per sample, a minimum of 6.5 million PBMCs were isolated. It was with a sample-barcoded 5' primer and a J-beta primer mix that a second PCR of roughly 7 to 12 cycles was run. TCRdb passed the 5' RACE reads through MiXCR, listing each CDR3 protein once. This sample yields around 1,900,000 distinct CDR3 sequences, of which 35% to 50% are seen a single time; 20% to 25% belongs to the top ten. The receptor's source is a human donor in good health. Sequencing input: blood. The chain joins TRBV12-3 or TRBV12-4 to TRBJ2-4; D uncertain. Written as DNA, the CDR3 is TGTGCCAGCAGTTTGGTTCTACTGGCGGATGAGCAGTACTTC. It specifies CASSLVLLADEQYF.